This paragraph reports one T cell receptor beta chain. The sample belongs to a study of monozygotic twins with inflammatory bowel disease. The UMIs contained a 6-nucleotide sample barcode. They were added by template switching during cDNA synthesis. TCRdb re-called the 5' RACE reads and catalogs CDR3 proteins one per entry, DNA excluded. The data include approximately 330,000 distinct CDR3 sequences; the top ten clones carry under 2.5%. This CDR3 comprises 12 residues. From germline, CDR1 is MNHEY and CDR2 SVGAGI. This chain links TRBV6-5 with TRBJ2-5. The sequenced material came from blood. The origin of this receptor is a human donor with ulcerative colitis or Crohn's disease, or a healthy co-twin of an affected twin (not recorded which). CDR3: CASSRGRETQYF.